This T cell receptor beta chain was sequenced during a study of shared clonotypes between healthy human individuals. CDR1 and CDR2 (germline): SGHRS, YFSETQ. The CDR3 loop spans 13 amino acids. In regard to this clone: Its specificity is unknown. An end of the junction does not agree with germline; a read error may underlie this.

Overall study results and limits: Shared clonotypes across all four donors exceeded non-shared ones in generation probability.

The authors ran the assay at deep level. Clones were read by immunoSEQ multiplex PCR, and TCRdb kept only the in-frame ones, dropping some. Here the sample spans approximately 1,000,000 clones, 75% to 80% being singletons. Sequencing input: memory CD4+ T cells from PBMCs. Sample subset: CD45RA-negative fraction. This clonotype was sampled from a man aged 18-30 years in good health. Some clones in this sample may be carry-over from other donors' samples. The rearrangement links TRBV5-1 to TRBJ2-7; TRBD2 agrees at 12 bases. CDR3 loop: CASSTETSGSYNF. CDR3 DNA: TGCGCCAGCAGTACTGAGACTAGCGGGAGCTACAACTTC.